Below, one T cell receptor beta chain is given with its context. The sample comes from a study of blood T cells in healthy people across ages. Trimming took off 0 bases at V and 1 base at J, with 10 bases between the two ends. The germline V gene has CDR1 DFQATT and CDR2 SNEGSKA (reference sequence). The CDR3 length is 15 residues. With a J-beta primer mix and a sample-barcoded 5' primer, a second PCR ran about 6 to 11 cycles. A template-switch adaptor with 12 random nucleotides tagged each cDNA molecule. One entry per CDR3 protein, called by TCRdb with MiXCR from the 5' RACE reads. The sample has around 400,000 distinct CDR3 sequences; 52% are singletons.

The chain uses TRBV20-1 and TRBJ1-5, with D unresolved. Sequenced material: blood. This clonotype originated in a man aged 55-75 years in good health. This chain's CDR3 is CSARDQVWSNQPQHF. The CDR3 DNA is TGCAGTGCTAGAGATCAGGTTTGGAGCAATCAGCCCCAGCATTTT.